Shown below are 22 T cell receptor beta chains from a single sample sequenced in a study of CD8 T cells in Susac syndrome. RNA, at roughly 0.45 to 1 ug, was reverse transcribed with random hexamers. One entry per CDR3 protein results from TCRdb running MiXCR on the immunoSEQ multiplex PCR reads. The data hold about 73,000 distinct CDR3 sequences, with roughly 95% observed a single time. The sample taken for sequencing was CD8+ T cells from PBMCs. The receptors come from a human donor with multiple sclerosis.

This chain uses TRBV6-1 with TRBJ1-1; D unresolved. Trimming cost V 2 bases and J 7 bases, with 8 bases left between them. The germline V gene has CDR1 MNHNS and CDR2 SASEGT. This CDR3 is 12 amino acids long. In DNA form, the CDR3 reads TGTGCCAGCAGTGAATTTGGGGATGAAGCTTTCTTT. It is translated as CASSEFGDEAFF.

The chain employs TRBV7-8 and TRBJ1-5; D gene uncertain. The CDR3 length is 12 residues. Germline CDR1 SGHVS, CDR2 FQNEAQ. Trimming left V 4 bases short and J 4 bases short, with 5 bases between. CDR3 sequence reads: CASSSVNQPQHF. DNA for the CDR3: TGTGCCAGCAGCTCCGTGAATCAGCCCCAGCATTTT. Drawing the rest from reference TRBV7-8 and TRBJ1-5, the complete variable domain is GAGVSQSPRYKVAKRGQDVALRCDPISGHVSLFWYQQALGQGPEFLTYFQNEAQLDKSGLPSDRFFAERPEGSVSTLKIQRTQQEDSAVYLCASSSVNQPQHFGDGTRLSIL.

V is TRBV7-2 and J is TRBJ1-2, with a tentative D call TRBD1 (5 bases). There are 14 residues in the CDR3. The germline V gene encodes CDR1 SGHTA and CDR2 FQGNSA. V was shortened by 5 bases and J by 4 bases, with 14 bases between the two germline ends. The chain's CDR3 is CASSPMWGVYGYTF. The DNA of the CDR3 is TGTGCCAGCAGCCCCATGTGGGGGGTCTATGGCTACACCTTC.

The chain combines TRBV30 with TRBJ2-7; tentatively, D is TRBD1 (6 bases). From germline, CDR1 is GTSNPN and CDR2 SVGIG (reference sequence). The length of the CDR3 is 11 residues. V lost 7 bases, J lost 7 bases, and 14 bases lay in between. Written as DNA, the CDR3 is TGTGCCTCCTACAGGGTCGCGGAGCAGTACTTC. Translation: CASYRVAEQYF.

This chain connects TRBV5-1 to TRBJ2-7, with 7 positions matching TRBD2. V shed 3 bases, J shed 2 bases, and the junction held 5 bases outside the gene matches. The CDR3 has 14 residues. CDR1 is SGHRS, CDR2 YFSETQ, per germline. CDR3 DNA sequence: TGCGCCAGCAGCTCAGCGGGAAAGACCTACGAGCAGTACTTC. It encodes CASSSAGKTYEQYF.

This chain links TRBV2 with TRBJ1-3; D remains unclear. The CDR3 length is 15 residues. Trimming pared 3 bases from V and 0 bases from J, leaving 9 bases between. Germline lookup yields CDR1 SNHLY and CDR2 FYNNEI. The CDR3 region has the DNA TGTGCCAGCAGTGAGGTGGTTAACTCTGGAAACACCATATATTTT. It translates to CASSEVVNSGNTIYF. Supplemented by reference TRBV2 and TRBJ1-3, the full variable domain reads EPEVTQTPSHQVTQMGQEVILRCVPISNHLYFYWYRQILGQKVEFLVSFYNNEISEKSEIFDDQFSVERPDGSNFTLKIRSTKLEDSAMYFCASSEVVNSGNTIYFGEGSWLTVV.

This chain connects TRBV27 to TRBJ2-1; D call uncertain. With 3 bases removed from V and 4 bases from J, the gap between germline ends came to 10 bases. This CDR3 is built from 14 residues. Germline V lookup: CDR1 MNHEY, CDR2 SMNVEV (reference sequence). The CDR3 DNA is TGTGCCAGCAGTTTGGCGGACCTTTACAATGAGCAGTTCTTC. Its protein is CASSLADLYNEQFF.

The chain employs TRBV27 and TRBJ2-1; D gene ambiguous. CDR3 length equals 14 residues. Trimming took off 5 bases at V and 0 bases at J, with 8 bases between the two ends. Germline lookup yields CDR1 MNHEY and CDR2 SMNVEV (reference sequence). The CDR3 coding sequence is TGTGCCAGCAGTGTAGTGAGCTCCTACAATGAGCAGTTCTTC. Its protein is CASSVVSSYNEQFF.

This clonotype was counted once. The gene calls are TRBV10-3 and TRBJ2-7; TRBD1 might be the D (5 bases). Germline lookup yields CDR1 ENHRY and CDR2 SYGVKD. V was cut by 11 bases and J by 1 base, with 18 bases left in between. The CDR3 is 14 amino acids. Here the CDR3 reads CAVTLNRSSYEQYF. Here the CDR3 DNA reads TGTGCCGTTACATTGAACAGGTCATCCTACGAGCAGTACTTC.

This clonotype was observed a single time. The J gene is TRBJ2-7, the V gene TRBV12-3 or TRBV12-4; 9 positions agree with TRBD1. The CDR3 loop spans 15 amino acids. J lost 0 bases, V lost 5 bases, and 5 bases had no gene match. CDR3 DNA: TGTGCCAGCAGTCGCGCGGGACAGGGCTCCTACGAGCAGTACTTC. This translates into CASSRAGQGSYEQYF.

This chain connects TRBV5-8 to TRBJ1-2; D is possibly TRBD1 (6 bases). From germline, CDR1 is SGHTS and CDR2 YDEGEE. The V end lost 2 bases, the J end lost 6 bases, and 17 bases lay between the germline ends. This CDR3 region has 15 residues. The CDR3 region is CASSFGGAHRDGYTF. CDR3 sequence (DNA): TGTGCCAGCAGCTTCGGGGGGGCACACAGGGATGGCTACACCTTC.

As DNA, the CDR3 is TGTGCCAGCAAGATAGCGGGAGGGCCGATATACGAGCAGTACTTC. Translation gives CASKIAGGPIYEQYF. The chain joins TRBV27 to TRBJ2-7; TRBD2 matches at 11 bases. V lost 7 bases to trimming and J lost 4 bases; unmatched junction nucleotides: 9. The CDR3 is made up of 15 amino acids. Germline V CDR1 and CDR2: MNHEY, SMNVEV (reference sequence).

CDR3 protein: CASRGQKNIQYF. In nucleotides, the CDR3 is TGTGCCAGCAGGGGACAGAAAAACATTCAGTACTTC. The chain carries TRBV2 and TRBJ2-4; 7 positions agree with TRBD1. CDR3 length: 12 amino acids. Trimming took 6 bases from V and 4 from J; bases not matched to a gene: 0. CDR1 SNHLY and CDR2 FYNNEI come from the germline V gene.

The chain combines TRBV19 with TRBJ2-1; tentatively, D is TRBD1 (6 bases). The CDR3 covers 13 residues. Germline V gene sequence: CDR1 LNHDA, CDR2 SQIVND (reference sequence). Trimming removed 2 bases at V and 9 bases at J, with 11 bases between. CDR3: CASSIYTGTEQFF. The CDR3 DNA follows: TGTGCCAGTAGTATATATACAGGGACTGAGCAGTTCTTC.

The chain carries TRBV27 and TRBJ1-5; maybe TRBD1 (5 bases). The CDR3 extends over 16 amino acids. The V end was cut by 3 bases, the J end by 6 bases, with 18 bases between. Germline-derived CDR1 and CDR2 are MNHEY and SMNVEV (reference sequence). CDR3 amino acids: CASSFSRASGSQPQHF. CDR3 in DNA: TGTGCCAGCAGTTTTTCCAGGGCATCCGGATCTCAGCCCCAGCATTTT.

The V and J genes are TRBV13 and TRBJ2-1; the match to TRBD1 covers 10 bases. CDR3 length: 14 amino acids. V shed 4 bases and J 9 bases; nucleotides not matched to a gene: 6. Germline CDR1 PRHDT, CDR2 FYEKMQ (reference sequence). The CDR3 sequence: CASSSRTGGGEQFF. The CDR3, as DNA: TGTGCCAGCAGCTCCCGGACAGGGGGAGGTGAGCAGTTCTTC. Filled out from reference TRBV13 and TRBJ2-1, the complete variable domain reads AAGVIQSPRHLIKEKRETATLKCYPIPRHDTVYWYQQGPGQDPQFLISFYEKMQSDKGSIPDRFSAQQFSDYHSELNMSSLELGDSALYFCASSSRTGGGEQFFGPGTRLTVL.

V is TRBV12-3 or TRBV12-4 and J is TRBJ1-5; D might be TRBD1 (5 bases). This CDR3 contains 15 residues. V dropped 5 bases and J dropped 5 bases, with 16 bases sitting between them. The CDR3 bases are TGTGCCAGCAGTACAGGACGGGAGGTGGATCAGCCCCAGCATTTT. Protein: CASSTGREVDQPQHF.

The V and J genes are TRBV29-1 and TRBJ1-2; D is uncertain. From germline, CDR1 is SQVTM and CDR2 ANQGSEA. V was cut by 6 bases and J by 5 bases, with 10 bases left in between. The CDR3 is made up of 11 amino acids. In DNA, the CDR3 is TGCAGCGTGTGGGTAGCTTATGGCTACACCTTC. This codes for CSVWVAYGYTF.

The genes are TRBV4-2 and TRBJ2-2; 8 bases align to TRBD2. Germline trimming cut 0 bases from V and 0 bases from J; bases unmatched to any gene: 6. The germline gives CDR1 LGHNA, CDR2 YNFKEQ. This CDR3 has 18 residues. The CDR3 spells CASSQEPSGLSNTGELFF. For the CDR3, the DNA is TGTGCCAGCAGCCAAGAACCTAGCGGGCTTTCGAACACCGGGGAGCTGTTTTTT.

The chain employs TRBV6-2 or TRBV6-3 and TRBJ1-1; 9 bases line up with TRBD1. Losses at the gene ends were 2 bases for V and 0 bases for J; bases not matched to a gene: 7. The CDR3 is made up of 17 amino acids. Germline V gives CDR1 MNHEY, CDR2 SVGEGT. The DNA for the CDR3 is TGTGCCAGCAGTTACGGAGGACAGGGGACTTTGAACACTGAAGCTTTCTTT. It translates to CASSYGGQGTLNTEAFF.

In its sample, this clonotype was seen once. The rearrangement links TRBV11-2 to TRBJ2-1, with 7 bases aligning to TRBD1. CDR1 is SGHAT and CDR2 is FQNNGV in the germline V gene. Unmatched junction bases numbered 7, after V lost 0 bases and J lost 5 bases. The CDR3 consists of 16 residues. CDR3 bases: TGTGCCAGCAGCTTAGATGTAACAGGGGATAACAATGAGCAGTTCTTC. Amino acids: CASSLDVTGDNNEQFF.

As DNA, the CDR3 is TGTGCCAGCAGCCCCCCCCGCGGCACAGATACGCAGTATTTT. Translation gives CASSPPRGTDTQYF. This chain uses TRBV27 with TRBJ2-3; D unclear. Germline V lookup: CDR1 MNHEY, CDR2 SMNVEV (reference sequence). The CDR3 totals 14 residues. Trimming removed 6 bases at V and 1 base at J, with 11 bases between.